This T cell receptor beta chain was sequenced in a study of memory CD4+ T cells and cytomegalovirus serostatus. Study-wide points: CMV serostatus prediction reached median AUC about 0.95, or 0.9 with US-trained model. CD4+ memory repertoires contained about 40% of the 164 reported CMV TCRbeta sequences.

Per the germline V gene, CDR1 is SGDLS and CDR2 is YYNGEE. The CDR3 length is 14 residues. With V trimmed by 4 bases and J by 10 bases, 10 bases remained unmatched. Measured with immunoSEQ multiplex PCR; TCRdb has only the in-frame clones, and not every one. This table has 64,000 or so clones, roughly three quarters appearing once. This clone was seen only a few times. What it recognizes is unknown. The sort gate was single viable CD3+CD4+CD8-CD45RO+ cells for memory CD4+ T cells. CMV serostatus came from serum IgG against pp150, pp28, p38, p52. Sequencing was done on a sample of memory CD4+ T cells from blood. The chain joins TRBV9 to TRBJ1-4; 7 nucleotides line up with TRBD1. The clonotype was recovered from an adult in good health and CMV-seronegative. The CDR3 DNA is TGTGCCAGCAGCTCCCACGGACAGGAGGGAAAACTGTTTTTT. Translation gives CASSSHGQEGKLFF.